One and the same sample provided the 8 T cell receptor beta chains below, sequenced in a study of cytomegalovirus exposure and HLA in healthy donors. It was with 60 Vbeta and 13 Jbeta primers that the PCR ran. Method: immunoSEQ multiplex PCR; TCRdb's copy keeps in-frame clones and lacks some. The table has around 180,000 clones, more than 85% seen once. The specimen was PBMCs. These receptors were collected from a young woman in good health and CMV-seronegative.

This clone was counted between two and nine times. The CDR3 protein is CSGEGQNREQYF. In nucleotides, the CDR3 is TGCAGCGGGGAGGGGCAGAACCGCGAGCAGTACTTC. The V call is TRBV29-1, the J call TRBJ2-7, with TRBD2 identical over 7 bases. V lost 7 bases to trimming and J lost 6 bases; unmatched junction nucleotides: 9. CDR1 is SQVTM, CDR2 ANQGSEA, per germline. This CDR3 is built from 12 residues.

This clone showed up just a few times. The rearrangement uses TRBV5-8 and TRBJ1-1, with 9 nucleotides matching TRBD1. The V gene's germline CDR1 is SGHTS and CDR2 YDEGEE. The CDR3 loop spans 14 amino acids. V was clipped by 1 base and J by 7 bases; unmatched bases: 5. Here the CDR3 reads CASSLLPGQGEAFF. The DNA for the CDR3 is TGTGCCAGCAGCTTGCTTCCGGGACAGGGTGAAGCTTTCTTT.

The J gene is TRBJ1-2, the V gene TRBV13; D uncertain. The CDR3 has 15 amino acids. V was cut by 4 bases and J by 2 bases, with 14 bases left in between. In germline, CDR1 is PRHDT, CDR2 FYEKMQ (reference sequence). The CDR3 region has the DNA TGTGCCAGCAGCTCCCTCGCCGGGGAGAACTATGGCTACACCTTC. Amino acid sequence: CASSSLAGENYGYTF.

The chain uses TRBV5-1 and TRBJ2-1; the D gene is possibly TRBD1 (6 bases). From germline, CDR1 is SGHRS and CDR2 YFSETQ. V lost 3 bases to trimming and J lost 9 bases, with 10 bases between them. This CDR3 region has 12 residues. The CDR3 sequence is CASSSRGFEQFF. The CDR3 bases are TGCGCCAGCAGCTCTAGGGGGTTTGAGCAGTTCTTC. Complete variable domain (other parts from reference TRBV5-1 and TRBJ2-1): KAGVTQTPRYLIKTRGQQVTLSCSPISGHRSVSWYQQTPGQGLQFLFEYFSETQRNKGNFPGRFSGRQFSNSRSEMNVSTLELGDSALYLCASSSRGFEQFFGPGTRLTVL.

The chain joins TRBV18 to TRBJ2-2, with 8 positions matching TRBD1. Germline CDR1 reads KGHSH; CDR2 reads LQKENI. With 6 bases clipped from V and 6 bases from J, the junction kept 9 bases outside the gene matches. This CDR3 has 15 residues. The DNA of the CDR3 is TGTGCCAGCTCCCCCGGACAGGGATTTTCCGGGGAGCTGTTTTTT. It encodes CASSPGQGFSGELFF.

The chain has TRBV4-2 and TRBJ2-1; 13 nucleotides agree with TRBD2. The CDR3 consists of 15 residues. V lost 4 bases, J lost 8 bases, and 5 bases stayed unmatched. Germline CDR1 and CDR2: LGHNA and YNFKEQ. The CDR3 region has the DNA TGTGCCAGCAGCCTAACTAGCGGGGGGGCGGATGAGCAGTTCTTC. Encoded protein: CASSLTSGGADEQFF.

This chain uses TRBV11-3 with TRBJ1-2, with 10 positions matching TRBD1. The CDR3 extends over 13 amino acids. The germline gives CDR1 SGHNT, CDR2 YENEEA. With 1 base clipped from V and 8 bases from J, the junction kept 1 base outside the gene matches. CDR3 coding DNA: TGTGCCAGCAGCTTAGGGGACAGGGGCGGCTACACCTTC. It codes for CASSLGDRGGYTF.

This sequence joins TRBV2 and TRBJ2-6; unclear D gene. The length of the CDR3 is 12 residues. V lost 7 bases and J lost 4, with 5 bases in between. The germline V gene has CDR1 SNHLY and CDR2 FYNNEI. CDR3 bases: TGTGCCAGCAAAGCCGGGGCCAACGTCCTGACTTTC. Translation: CASKAGANVLTF.